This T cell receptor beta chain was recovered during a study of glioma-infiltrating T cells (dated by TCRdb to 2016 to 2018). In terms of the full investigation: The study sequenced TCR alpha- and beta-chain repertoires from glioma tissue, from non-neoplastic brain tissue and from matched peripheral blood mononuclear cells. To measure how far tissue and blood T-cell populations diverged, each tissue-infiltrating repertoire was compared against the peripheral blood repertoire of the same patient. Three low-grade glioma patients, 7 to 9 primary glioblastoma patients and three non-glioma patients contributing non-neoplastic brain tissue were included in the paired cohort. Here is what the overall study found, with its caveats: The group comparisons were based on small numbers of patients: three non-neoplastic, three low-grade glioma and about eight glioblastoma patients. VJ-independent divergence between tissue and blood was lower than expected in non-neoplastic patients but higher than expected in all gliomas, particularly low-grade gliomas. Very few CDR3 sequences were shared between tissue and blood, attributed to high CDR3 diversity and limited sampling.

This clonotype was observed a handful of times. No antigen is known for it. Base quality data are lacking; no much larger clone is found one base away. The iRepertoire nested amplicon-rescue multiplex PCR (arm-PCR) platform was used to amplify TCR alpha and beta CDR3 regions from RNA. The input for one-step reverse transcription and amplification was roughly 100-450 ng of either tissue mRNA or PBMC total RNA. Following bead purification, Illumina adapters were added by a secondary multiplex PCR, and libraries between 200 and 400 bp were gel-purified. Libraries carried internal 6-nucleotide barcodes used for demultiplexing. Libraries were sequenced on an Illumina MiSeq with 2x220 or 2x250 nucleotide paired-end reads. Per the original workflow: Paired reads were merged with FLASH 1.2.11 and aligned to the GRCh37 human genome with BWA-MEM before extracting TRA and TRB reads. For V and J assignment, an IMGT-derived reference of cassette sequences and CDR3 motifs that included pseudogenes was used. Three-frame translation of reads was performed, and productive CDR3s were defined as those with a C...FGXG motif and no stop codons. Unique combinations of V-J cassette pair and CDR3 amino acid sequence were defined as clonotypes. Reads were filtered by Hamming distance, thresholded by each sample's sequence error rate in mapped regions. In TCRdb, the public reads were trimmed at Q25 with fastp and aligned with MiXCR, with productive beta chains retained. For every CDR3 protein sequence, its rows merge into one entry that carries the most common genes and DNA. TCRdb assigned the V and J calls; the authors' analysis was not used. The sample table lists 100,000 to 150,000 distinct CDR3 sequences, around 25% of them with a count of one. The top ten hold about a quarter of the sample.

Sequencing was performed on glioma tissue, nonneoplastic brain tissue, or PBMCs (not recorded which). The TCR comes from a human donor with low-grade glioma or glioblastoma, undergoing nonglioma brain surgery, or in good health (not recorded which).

The CDR3 protein sequence reads: CASSLMGYGYTF. The sequenced DNA: TGTGCCAGCAGCTTAATGGGCTATGGCTACACCTTC. The sequence is built from TRBV7-9 and TRBJ1-2; the D gene is unclear. The CDR3 covers 12 residues, taking in both the cysteine and the phenylalanine. The retained sequence is limited to the CDR3, 36 bases, with the frame set at the first base. The germline V gene encodes CDR1 SEHNR and CDR2 FQNEAQ (reference sequence). The V end loses 2 bases and the J end loses 4 bases, and a stretch of 5 bases separates them.